This entry is about one T cell receptor (beta chain). This clone is a singleton in its sample. Its antigen remains unidentified. There are no base qualities to consult, and no much larger clone falls within one base. This specimen belongs to a study of T cell changes during pregnancy in multiple sclerosis (dated by TCRdb to about 2019). Describing the broader study: In women with multiple sclerosis, the researchers looked at how the T cell repertoire shifted as pregnancy progressed.

According to the germline V gene, CDR1 reads MDHEN and CDR2 reads SYDVKM. From cysteine to phenylalanine, the CDR3 is 15 amino acids long. Solely the CDR3 DNA is kept, with 45 bases framed from the first base. The trim is 3 bases for V and 0 bases for J, with a gap of 9 bases between the germline ends. Preparation of the library involved the immunoSEQ multiplex PCR assay. TCRdb re-hosts the immuneACCESS table, in-frame sequences only. Its copies lack some clones; in the studies checked, an unresolved V gene accounts for under half of them, and the cause for the rest is not known. Here the sample has approximately 50,000 clones; roughly 88% occur a single time. 1% to 1.5% of the sample goes to the ten largest clones.

This sequence originates from a female donor with multiple sclerosis, enrolled in a pregnancy study. The sequences come from peripheral blood, collected in the second trimester of pregnancy. The chain is made from TRBV28 and TRBJ1-3, with the D gene uncertain. The encoded CDR3 is CASSFNGNSGNTIYF. In nucleotides, the sequence is TGTGCCAGCAGTTTCAACGGGAACTCTGGAAACACCATATATTTT.